This T cell receptor beta chain came from a study of low-dose radiotherapy and immunotherapy resistance in tumors. In the study overall: Cohort 2 received 1 Gy per fraction every two weeks, totaling 13 Gy over 26 weeks.

Many counts were recorded for this clonotype. Both TCRalpha and TCRbeta chains were reverse transcribed with V-gene-specific primers. Amplification, which lasted 15 to 20 PCR cycles, used a constant-region primer and V-primer adapter to amplify TCRs. Each CDR3 protein is one row after TCRdb ran MiXCR on the reads. This sample yields some 94,000 distinct CDR3 sequences, of which around a fifth are seen a single time; around 13% belongs to the top ten. The trim removed 6 bases at V and 2 bases at J, leaving 0 bases unmatched. CDR1 is SNHLY and CDR2 is FYNNEI in the germline V gene. CDR3 length equals 15 residues. Indicated time point: after trial treatment. As to treatment: LDRT plus nivolumab, ipilimumab, low-dose cyclophosphamide and aspirin (RACIN trial).

Sample: PBMCs, taken after low-dose radiotherapy plus immunotherapy. The sequence came from a female donor with ovarian cancer. The V and J genes are TRBV2 and TRBJ2-1, with 14 bases lining up with TRBD2. CDR3 nucleotide sequence: TGTGCCAGCAGGACTAGCGGGGGGGCCTACAATGAGCAGTTCTTC. Protein: CASRTSGGAYNEQFF.